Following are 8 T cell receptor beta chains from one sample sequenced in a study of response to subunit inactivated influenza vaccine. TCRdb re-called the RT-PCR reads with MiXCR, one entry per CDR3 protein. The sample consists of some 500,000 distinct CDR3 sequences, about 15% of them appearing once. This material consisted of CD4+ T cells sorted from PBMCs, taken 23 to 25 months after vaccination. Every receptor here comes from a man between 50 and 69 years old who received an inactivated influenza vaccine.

The CDR3 DNA follows: TGTGCCAGCAGCTTATTGGATGGGAATCAGCCCCAGCATTTT. Translation: CASSLLDGNQPQHF. This chain joins TRBV7-9 and TRBJ1-5, with D hard to call. The CDR3 spans 14 residues. Germline lookup yields CDR1 SEHNR and CDR2 FQNEAQ (reference sequence). Trimming removed 2 bases from V and 4 bases from J, with 9 bases in between.

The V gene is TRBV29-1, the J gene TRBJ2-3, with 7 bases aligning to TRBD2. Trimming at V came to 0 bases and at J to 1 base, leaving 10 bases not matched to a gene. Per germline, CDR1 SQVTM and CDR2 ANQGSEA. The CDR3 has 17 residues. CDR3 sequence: CSVEDFSGGGGTDTQYF. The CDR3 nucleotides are TGCAGCGTTGAAGATTTCTCGGGAGGCGGGGGCACAGATACGCAGTATTTT.

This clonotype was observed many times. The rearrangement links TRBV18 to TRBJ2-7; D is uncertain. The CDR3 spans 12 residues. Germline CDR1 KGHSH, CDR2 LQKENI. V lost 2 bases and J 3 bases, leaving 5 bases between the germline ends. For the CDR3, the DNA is TGTGCCAGCTCACCATCAGACTACGAGCAGTACTTC. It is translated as CASSPSDYEQYF.

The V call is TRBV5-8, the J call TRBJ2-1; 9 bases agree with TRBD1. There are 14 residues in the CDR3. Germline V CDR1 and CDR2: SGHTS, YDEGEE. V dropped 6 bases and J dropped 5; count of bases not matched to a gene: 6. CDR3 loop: CASTQQGANNEQFF. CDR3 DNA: TGTGCCAGCACCCAACAGGGGGCTAACAATGAGCAGTTCTTC.

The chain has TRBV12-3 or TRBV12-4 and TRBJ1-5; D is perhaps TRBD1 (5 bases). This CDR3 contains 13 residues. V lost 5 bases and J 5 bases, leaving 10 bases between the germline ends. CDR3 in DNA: TGTGCCAGCAGTAGCAGGGTCGATCAGCCCCAGCATTTT. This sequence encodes CASSSRVDQPQHF.

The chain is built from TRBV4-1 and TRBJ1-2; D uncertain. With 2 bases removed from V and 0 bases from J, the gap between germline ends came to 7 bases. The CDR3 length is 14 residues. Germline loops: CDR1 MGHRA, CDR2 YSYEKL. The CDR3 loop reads CASSQQLANYGYTF. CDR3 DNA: TGCGCCAGCAGCCAACAATTAGCTAACTATGGCTACACCTTC.

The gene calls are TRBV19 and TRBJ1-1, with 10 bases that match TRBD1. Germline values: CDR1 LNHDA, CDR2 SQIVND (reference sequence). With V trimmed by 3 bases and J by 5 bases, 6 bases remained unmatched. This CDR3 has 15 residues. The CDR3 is CASSIRGQGGTEAFF. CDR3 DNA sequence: TGTGCCAGTAGTATCCGAGGACAGGGGGGGACTGAAGCTTTCTTT.

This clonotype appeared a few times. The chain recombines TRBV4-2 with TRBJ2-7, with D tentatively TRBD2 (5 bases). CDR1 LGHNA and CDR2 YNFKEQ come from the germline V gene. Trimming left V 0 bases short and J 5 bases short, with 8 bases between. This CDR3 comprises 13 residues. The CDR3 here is CASSQEREHEQYF. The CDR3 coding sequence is TGTGCCAGCAGCCAAGAAAGGGAGCACGAGCAGTACTTC.